This is a list of T cell receptor beta chains from one sample in a study of T cells in Graves' hyperthyroidism and ophthalmopathy. TCRdb independently ran MiXCR on the multiplex PCR reads; one entry per CDR3 protein. The sample has 300,000 to 500,000 distinct CDR3 sequences, about an eighth seen once. Sequencing input: blood. These TCRs come from a middle-aged man with Graves' ophthalmopathy. CDR3s include the opening cysteine and the closing phenylalanine or tryptophan. The D gene is left open where the match is weak. A clone size is listed for some rows: how often the clone was seen (once, few, many), or a class if it is expanded.

V gene	D gene	clone size	J gene	CDR3 DNA	CDR3 protein
TRBV6-2/TRBV6-3	-	many	TRBJ2-1	TGTGCCAGCAGTTGGGGAAAAGCGGGCGGATCGACCGACAATGAGCAGTTCTTC	CASSWGKAGGSTDNEQFF
TRBV5-1	TRBD1	many	TRBJ2-7	TGCGCCAGCAGCAAGGGACAGGGAACCTACGAGCAGTACTTC	CASSKGQGTYEQYF
TRBV5-1	-	many	TRBJ1-2	TGCGCCAGCAGCATCGATGGAGATGGCTACACCTTC	CASSIDGDGYTF
TRBV9	TRBD2	few	TRBJ2-2	TGTGCCAGCAGCGTAGGACTAGCGGGGAACACCGGGGAGCTGTTTTTT	CASSVGLAGNTGELFF
TRBV20-1	-	many	TRBJ2-7	TGCAGTGCTAGTGGTAGTGGAGAGCAGTACTTC	CSASGSGEQYF
TRBV28	-	many	TRBJ2-3	TGTGCCAGCAGTCCCCTTGCGATTAGCACAGATACGCAGTATTTT	CASSPLAISTDTQYF
TRBV20-1	-	few	TRBJ2-5	TGCAGTGCTAGAGGACCCAGGGGGGAGGAGACCCAGTACTTC	CSARGPRGEETQYF
TRBV28	TRBD1	few	TRBJ1-1	TGTGCCAGCAGTTTATTGAGGCAGGGGGCTGAAGCTTTCTTT	CASSLLRQGAEAFF
TRBV7-9	TRBD2	many	TRBJ2-5	TGTGCCAGCAGCTTTGAGCGGGAGATTCGAGAGACCCAGTACTTC	CASSFEREIRETQYF
TRBV2	-	-	TRBJ2-3	TGTGCCAGCAGTGGGAGGGTTTTTGTTGCAGATACGCAGTATTTT	CASSGRVFVADTQYF
TRBV10-3	TRBD1	many	TRBJ1-2	TGTGCCATCAGTGAGTTAATTTTGGGACAGGTCTATGGCTACACCTTC	CAISELILGQVYGYTF
TRBV2	TRBD2	few	TRBJ2-6	TGTGCCAGCGGCTCACTAGCGGGAGGGGCTGGGGCCAACGTCCTGACTTTC	CASGSLAGGAGANVLTF
TRBV7-9	-	many	TRBJ2-5	TGTGCCAGCAGCTTAGGAACGTTGACAGGACAAGAGACCCAGTACTTC	CASSLGTLTGQETQYF
TRBV12-3/TRBV12-4	-	many	TRBJ2-1	TGTGCCAGCAGTCCTCCGGGACACCCAAACAATGAGCAGTTCTTC	CASSPPGHPNNEQFF
TRBV19	-	few	TRBJ2-3	TGTGCCAGTAGTATATGGCGGGATAGCACAGATACGCAGTATTTT	CASSIWRDSTDTQYF
TRBV28	TRBD1	many	TRBJ2-7	TGTGCCAGCAGTCCCCCGGGACAGGGGAAGGGGGGGCAGTACTTC	CASSPPGQGKGGQYF
TRBV12-3/TRBV12-4	TRBD1	many	TRBJ2-1	TGTGCCAGCAGTTTAGGGGGGACAGCAACAGGTGAGCAGTTCTTC	CASSLGGTATGEQFF
TRBV2	-	many	TRBJ1-2	TGTGCCAGCAGTGGCGGGCAGGCTCAGGTCTATGGCTACACCTTC	CASSGGQAQVYGYTF
TRBV29-1	-	few	TRBJ2-2	TGCAGCGTTTTCACAGGGTTCACCGGGGAGCTGTTTTTT	CSVFTGFTGELFF
TRBV7-2	TRBD2	-	TRBJ2-2	TGTGCCAGCAGCTCACCTTTTGCGGGAGAATCCGGGGAGCTGTTTTTT	CASSSPFAGESGELFF
TRBV27	-	once	TRBJ1-5	TGTGCCAGCAGGGGCGGTGGCGATCAGCCCCAGCATTTT	CASRGGGDQPQHF
TRBV3-1	-	many	TRBJ2-3	TGTGCCAGCAGCCATACCGGGATTCAAGCCCAGTATTTT	CASSHTGIQAQYF
TRBV29-1	TRBD1	many	TRBJ1-2	TGCAGCGCCTTGACAGGGGCCTATGGCTACACCTTC	CSALTGAYGYTF
TRBV6-1	-	-	TRBJ1-1	TGTGCCAGCACCCCGGGGGAGGGCACTGAAGCTTTCTTT	CASTPGEGTEAFF
TRBV10-1	TRBD2	many	TRBJ2-5	TGCGCCAGCAGTGAAACTAGCGGGAGTGAGACCCAGTACTTC	CASSETSGSETQYF
TRBV29-1	TRBD2	-	TRBJ2-1	TGCAGCGTTCGGACTAGCGGGAGAAATGAGCAGTTCTTC	CSVRTSGRNEQFF
TRBV20-1	TRBD1	many	TRBJ1-5	TGCAGTGCTCTCAGACAGGGAGATTATAGCAATCAGCCCCAGCATTTT	CSALRQGDYSNQPQHF
TRBV29-1	TRBD1	-	TRBJ2-2	TGCAGCGTTGGTAACCGGGACAGGGGACACGGGGAGCTGTTTTTT	CSVGNRDRGHGELFF